The entry below describes one T cell receptor beta chain. Germline values: CDR1 MNHNS, CDR2 SASEGT. Trimming removed 5 bases from V and 8 bases from J, with 9 bases in between. This CDR3 is built from 11 residues. This specimen comes from a study of radiotherapy plus CTLA-4 blockade in lung cancer. Study background: Objective responses occurred in roughly 20% of patients; around 31% had disease control.

Sequenced by immunoSEQ multiplex PCR; TCRdb stores in-frame clones only, minus some. The sample has 90,000 or so clones; about four fifths are singletons. The sequence was obtained from a human donor with non-small cell lung cancer who had stable disease on radiotherapy plus ipilimumab. This chain joins TRBV6-1 and TRBJ1-2; unclear D gene. Sequenced material: peripheral blood, taken from a patient treated with radiotherapy plus ipilimumab. CDR3: CASSYMGGYTF. The CDR3 nucleotides read TGTGCCAGCAGTTATATGGGGGGCTACACCTTC.